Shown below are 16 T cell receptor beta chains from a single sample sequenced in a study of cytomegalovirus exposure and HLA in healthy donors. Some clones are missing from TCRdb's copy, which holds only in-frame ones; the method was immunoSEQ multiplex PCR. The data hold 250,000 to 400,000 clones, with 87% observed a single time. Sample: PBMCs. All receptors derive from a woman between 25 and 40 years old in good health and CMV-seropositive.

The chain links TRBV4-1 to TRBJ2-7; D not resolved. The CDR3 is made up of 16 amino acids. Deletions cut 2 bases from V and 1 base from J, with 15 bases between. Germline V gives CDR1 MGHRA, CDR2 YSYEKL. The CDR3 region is CASSQSMASISYEQYF. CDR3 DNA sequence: TGCGCCAGCAGCCAAAGTATGGCATCTATTTCCTACGAGCAGTACTTC.

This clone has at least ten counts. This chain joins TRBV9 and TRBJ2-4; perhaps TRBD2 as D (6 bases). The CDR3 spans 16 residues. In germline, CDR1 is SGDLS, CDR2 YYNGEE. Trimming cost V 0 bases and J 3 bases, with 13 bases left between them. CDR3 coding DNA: TGTGCCAGCAGCGTAGGTTGGGGGGTAGACAAAAACATTCAGTACTTC. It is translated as CASSVGWGVDKNIQYF. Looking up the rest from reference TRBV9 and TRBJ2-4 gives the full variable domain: DSGVTQTPKHLITATGQRVTLRCSPRSGDLSVYWYQQSLDQGLQFLIQYYNGEERAKGNILERFSAQQFPDLHSELNLSSLELGDSALYFCASSVGWGVDKNIQYFGAGTRLSVL.

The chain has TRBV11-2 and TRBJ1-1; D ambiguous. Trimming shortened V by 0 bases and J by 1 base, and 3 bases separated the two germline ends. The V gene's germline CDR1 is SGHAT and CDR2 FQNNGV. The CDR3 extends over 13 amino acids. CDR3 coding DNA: TGTGCCAGCAGCTTAGAGCGGAACACTGAAGCTTTCTTT. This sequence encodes CASSLERNTEAFF.

The CDR3 is CASGTPLRNSPLHF. Written as DNA, the CDR3 is TGTGCCAGCGGGACCCCTCTACGGAATTCACCCCTCCACTTT. This sequence joins TRBV11-2 and TRBJ1-6, with a weak D call TRBD1 (5 bases). The CDR3 is 14 amino acids. Between the trimmed V and J ends, which lost 8 bases and 7 bases, there was a span of 15 bases. Germline CDR1 SGHAT, CDR2 FQNNGV.

The CDR3 loop reads CATSNTDVFSNQPQHF. CDR3 bases: TGTGCCACCAGCAACACAGACGTCTTTAGCAATCAGCCCCAGCATTTT. The rearrangement joins TRBV15 to TRBJ1-5; no definite D call. The CDR3 runs 16 residues. The V end was cut by 4 bases, the J end by 0 bases, with 13 bases between. Germline values: CDR1 LNHNV, CDR2 YYDKDF (reference sequence).

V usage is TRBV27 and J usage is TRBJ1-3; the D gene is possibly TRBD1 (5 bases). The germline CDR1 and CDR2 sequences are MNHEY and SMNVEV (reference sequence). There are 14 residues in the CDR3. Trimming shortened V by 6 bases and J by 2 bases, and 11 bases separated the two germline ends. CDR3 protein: CASRPVGAGNTIYF. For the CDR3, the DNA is TGTGCCAGCAGGCCCGTGGGGGCTGGAAACACCATATATTTT.

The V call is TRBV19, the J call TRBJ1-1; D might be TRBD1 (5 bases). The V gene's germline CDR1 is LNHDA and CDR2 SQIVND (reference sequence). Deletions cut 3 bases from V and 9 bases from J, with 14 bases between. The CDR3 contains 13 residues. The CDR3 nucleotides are TGTGCCAGTAGTATGAGAGCAGGGCTAAAAGCTTTCTTT. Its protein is CASSMRAGLKAFF.

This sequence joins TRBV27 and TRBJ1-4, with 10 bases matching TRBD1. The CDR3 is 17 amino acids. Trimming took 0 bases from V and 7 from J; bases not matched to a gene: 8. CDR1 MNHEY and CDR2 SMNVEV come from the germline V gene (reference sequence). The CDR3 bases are TGTGCCAGCAGTTTATCGTCCCTACGACAGGGGGCTGAAAAACTGTTTTTT. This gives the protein CASSLSSLRQGAEKLFF. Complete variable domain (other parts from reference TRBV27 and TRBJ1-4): EAQVTQNPRYLITVTGKKLTVTCSQNMNHEYMSWYRQDPGLGLRQIYYSMNVEVTDKGDVPEGYKVSRKEKRNFPLILESPSPNQTSLYFCASSLSSLRQGAEKLFFGSGTQLSVL.

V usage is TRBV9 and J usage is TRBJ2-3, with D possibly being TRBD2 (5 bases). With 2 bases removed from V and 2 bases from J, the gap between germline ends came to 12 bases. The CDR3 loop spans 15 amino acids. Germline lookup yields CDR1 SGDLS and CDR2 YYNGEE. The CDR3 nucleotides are TGTGCCAGCAGCGTTGGGCGGGCCCTCACAGATACGCAGTATTTT. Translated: CASSVGRALTDTQYF.

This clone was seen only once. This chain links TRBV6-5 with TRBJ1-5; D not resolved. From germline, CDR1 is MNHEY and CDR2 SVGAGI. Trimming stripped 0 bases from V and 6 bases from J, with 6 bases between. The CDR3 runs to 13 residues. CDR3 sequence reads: CASSYSESQPQHF. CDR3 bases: TGTGCCAGCAGTTACTCGGAAAGTCAGCCCCAGCATTTT.

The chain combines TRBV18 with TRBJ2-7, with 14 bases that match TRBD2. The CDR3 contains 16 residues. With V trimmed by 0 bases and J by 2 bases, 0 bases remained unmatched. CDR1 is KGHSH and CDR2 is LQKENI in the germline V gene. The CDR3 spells CASSPPGLAGAYEQYF. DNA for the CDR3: TGTGCCAGCTCACCACCGGGACTAGCGGGAGCCTACGAGCAGTACTTC.

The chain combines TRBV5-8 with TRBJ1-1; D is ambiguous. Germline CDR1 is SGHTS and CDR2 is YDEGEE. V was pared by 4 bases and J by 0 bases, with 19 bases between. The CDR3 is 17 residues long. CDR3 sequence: CASSPARGGAMNTEAFF. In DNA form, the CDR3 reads TGTGCCAGCAGCCCCGCCCGGGGTGGCGCCATGAACACTGAAGCTTTCTTT.

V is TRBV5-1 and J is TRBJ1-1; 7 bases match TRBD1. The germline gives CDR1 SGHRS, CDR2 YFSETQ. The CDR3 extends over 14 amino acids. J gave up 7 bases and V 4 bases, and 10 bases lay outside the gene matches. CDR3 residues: CASSPGRGRVEAFF. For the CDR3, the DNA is TGCGCCAGCAGCCCGGGGAGGGGGCGGGTTGAAGCTTTCTTT.

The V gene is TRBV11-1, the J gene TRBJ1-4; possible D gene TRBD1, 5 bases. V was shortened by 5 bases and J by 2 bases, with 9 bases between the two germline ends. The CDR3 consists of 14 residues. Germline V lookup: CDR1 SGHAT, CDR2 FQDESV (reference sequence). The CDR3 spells CASSRGDTNEKLFF. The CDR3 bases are TGTGCCAGCAGCCGAGGGGATACTAATGAAAAACTGTTTTTT.

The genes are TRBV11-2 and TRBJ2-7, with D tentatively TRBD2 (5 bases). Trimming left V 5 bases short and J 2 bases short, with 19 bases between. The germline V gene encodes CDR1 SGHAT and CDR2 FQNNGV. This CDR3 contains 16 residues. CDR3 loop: CASSPVGFGVTYEQYF. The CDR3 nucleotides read TGTGCCAGCAGCCCTGTCGGCTTCGGGGTCACCTACGAGCAGTACTTC. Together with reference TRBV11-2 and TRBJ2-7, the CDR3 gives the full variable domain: EAGVAQSPRYKIIEKRQSVAFWCNPISGHATLYWYQQILGQGPKLLIQFQNNGVVDDSQLPKDRFSAERLKGVDSTLKIQPAKLEDSAVYLCASSPVGFGVTYEQYFGPGTRLTVT.

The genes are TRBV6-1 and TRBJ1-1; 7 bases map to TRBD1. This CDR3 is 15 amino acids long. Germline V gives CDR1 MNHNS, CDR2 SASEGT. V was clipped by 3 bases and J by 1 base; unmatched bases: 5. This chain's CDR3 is CASSDYGTANTEAFF. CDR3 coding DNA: TGTGCCAGCAGTGACTACGGGACAGCGAACACTGAAGCTTTCTTT.